This TCR beta chain was sequenced for a study of blood T cell repertoires in COVID-19. Repertoires were generated with immunoSEQ multiplex PCR, while TCRdb's copy carries only in-frame clones and drops some. The table includes some 200,000 clones, about 85% detected once. This clone was picked up one time. Looked up from germline, CDR1 is KGHSH and CDR2 is LQKENI. There are 14 residues in the CDR3. The V gene lost 4 bases and the J gene lost 3 bases, with 12 bases spanning the gap. The chain couples TRBV18 to TRBJ1-1, with a weak D call TRBD1 (5 bases). The clonotype comes from a woman older than 75 with acute or convalescent COVID-19. The sequenced sample was peripheral blood. The CDR3 sequence is CASSQSSGDTEAFF. The CDR3 bases are TGTGCCAGCTCACAGTCGTCGGGGGACACTGAAGCTTTCTTT.